The 12 T cell receptor beta chains reported below all come from one sample, sequenced in a study of T cell responses to AZD1222 COVID-19 vaccine. Repertoires were generated with immunoSEQ multiplex PCR, while TCRdb's copy carries only in-frame clones and drops some. This sample yields about 99,000 clones, of which approximately 90% are seen a single time; roughly 8% belongs to the top ten. The starting material was peripheral blood, obtained 28 days after the second AZD1222 dose. The source of these receptors is an adult who received the AZD1222 COVID-19 vaccine.

This chain joins TRBV6-2 or TRBV6-3 and TRBJ2-1, with D perhaps TRBD2 (6 bases). The CDR3 is made up of 16 amino acids. Germline CDR1 and CDR2: MNHEY and SVGEGT. Trimming left V 0 bases short and J 7 bases short, with 16 bases between. CDR3 nucleotide sequence: TGTGCCAGCAGTTACTCGATAGGGCTAGCGAGTAATGAGCAGTTCTTC. This sequence encodes CASSYSIGLASNEQFF.

This clone was recorded once. This chain uses TRBV4-3 with TRBJ1-1; tentative D call: TRBD1 (6 bases). The germline CDR1 and CDR2 sequences are LGHNA and YSLEER. Deletions cut 0 bases from V and 3 bases from J, with 17 bases between. The CDR3 contains 17 residues. The CDR3: CASSQERRGRGYTEAFF. CDR3 nucleotides: TGCGCCAGCAGCCAAGAGCGGCGGGGGCGGGGGTACACTGAAGCTTTCTTT.

J is TRBJ1-2 and V is TRBV5-1; 8 positions match TRBD1. The CDR3 runs to 13 residues. The germline gives CDR1 SGHRS, CDR2 YFSETQ. The V and J ends lost 0 bases and 8 bases, in that order; junction bases with no gene match: 3. The CDR3 bases are TGCGCCAGCAGCTTGGCCTCAGGGGGCGGCTACACCTTC. Its translation is CASSLASGGGYTF.

The chain uses TRBV28 and TRBJ1-4; 8 positions agree with TRBD1. From germline, CDR1 is MDHEN and CDR2 SYDVKM. Unmatched junction bases numbered 12, after V lost 4 bases and J lost 8 bases. This CDR3 has 16 amino acids. The CDR3 nucleotides read TGTGCCAGCAGTTCAAACCGCAGGGGGCTTCGGGAAAAACTGTTTTTT. It translates to CASSSNRRGLREKLFF.

The chain links TRBV18 to TRBJ1-1, with a possible D match to TRBD1 (6 bases). Germline CDR1 KGHSH, CDR2 LQKENI. This CDR3 has 14 amino acids. V was clipped by 0 bases and J by 3 bases, with 8 bases between them. In DNA form, the CDR3 reads TGTGCCAGCTCACCACCGGACAGATACACTGAAGCTTTCTTT. This sequence encodes CASSPPDRYTEAFF.

The chain combines TRBV11-2 with TRBJ1-1, with a tentative D call TRBD1 (6 bases). V dropped 4 bases and J dropped 1 base, with 16 bases sitting between them. The CDR3 is made up of 16 amino acids. The germline CDR1 and CDR2 sequences are SGHAT and FQNNGV. In DNA, the CDR3 is TGTGCCAGCAGCTCTGGGCTGGGACAACAGAACACTGAAGCTTTCTTT. Residues: CASSSGLGQQNTEAFF.

The V and J genes are TRBV30 and TRBJ1-1; D is ambiguous. The CDR3 is made up of 10 amino acids. The germline CDR1 and CDR2 sequences are GTSNPN and SVGIG (reference sequence). The V and J ends lost 5 bases and 5 bases respectively, with 6 bases between them. CDR3 sequence: CAWGITEAFF. In DNA, the CDR3 is TGTGCCTGGGGGATAACTGAAGCTTTCTTT.

The chain has TRBV6-5 and TRBJ2-7; TRBD1 agrees at 8 bases. Germline trimming cut 4 bases from V and 7 bases from J; bases unmatched to any gene: 12. This CDR3 comprises 15 residues. Per the germline V gene, CDR1 is MNHEY and CDR2 is SVGAGI. CDR3 protein: CASSSDRGWSGEQYF. In DNA, the CDR3 is TGTGCCAGCAGTTCCGACAGGGGCTGGTCGGGAGAGCAGTACTTC.

This chain joins TRBV6-2 or TRBV6-3 and TRBJ2-5, with 11 bases that match TRBD2. The CDR3 has 15 amino acids. Trimming removed 5 bases from V and 5 bases from J; junction bases left unmatched: 7. Germline lookup yields CDR1 MNHEY and CDR2 SVGEGT. CDR3 region: CASSKRLAGSETQYF. For the CDR3, the DNA is TGTGCCAGCAGTAAACGACTAGCGGGATCGGAGACCCAGTACTTC.

This clone appeared a few times. The chain links TRBV12-3 or TRBV12-4 to TRBJ1-3; no clear D gene. V shed 4 bases and J shed 4 bases, with 8 bases lying between them. The CDR3 is 13 residues long. The CDR3 DNA reads TGTGCCAGCAGTTCAAAACAAGGAAACACCATATATTTT. This codes for CASSSKQGNTIYF.

This chain links TRBV5-1 with TRBJ1-1; D is unresolved. Germline V gene lookup returns CDR1 SGHRS and CDR2 YFSETQ. The V and J ends lost 4 bases and 6 bases respectively, with 13 bases between them. The CDR3 consists of 13 residues. The CDR3 loop is CASSPSTVSEAFF. CDR3 bases: TGCGCCAGCAGCCCAAGTACAGTCTCTGAAGCTTTCTTT.

The chain joins TRBV5-1 to TRBJ2-5, with D unclear. CDR3 length equals 14 residues. Germline-derived CDR1 and CDR2 are SGHRS and YFSETQ. The germline V and J ends were trimmed by 0 bases and 7 bases, with 13 bases remaining between them. DNA of the CDR3: TGCGCCAGCAGCTTGGCTGGGATTTCTTTGACCCAGTACTTC. Its translation: CASSLAGISLTQYF.